The clone carrying this TCR beta chain has just one count. The data are from a study of blood T cell repertoires in COVID-19. Study details: COVID-19 samples, acute and convalescent, were from the United States, Italy and Spain. Sources were T cells, B-cell-depleted T cells, or PBMCs; the material itself was cDNA or gDNA.

Original methodology: Using reference gene primer amplification, nucleated cell counts were estimated. Some clones are missing from TCRdb's copy, which holds only in-frame ones; the method was immunoSEQ multiplex PCR. V and J calls and clone size are those listed in that table; D and trimming were worked out from the DNA. The table includes about 160,000 clones, roughly 90% detected once. This TCR was sampled from a man aged 18 to 35 with acute or convalescent COVID-19. The sequenced sample was peripheral blood.

CDR3 residues: CATRGRGIYNEQFF. The CDR3 nucleotides are TGTGCCACCAGGGGTAGGGGGATCTACAATGAGCAGTTCTTC. The chain joins TRBV24-1 to TRBJ2-1, with D perhaps TRBD1 (6 bases). The length of the CDR3 is 14 residues. The V end lost 7 bases, the J end lost 3 bases, and 12 bases lay between the germline ends. CDR1 and CDR2 (germline): KGHDR, SFDVKD.